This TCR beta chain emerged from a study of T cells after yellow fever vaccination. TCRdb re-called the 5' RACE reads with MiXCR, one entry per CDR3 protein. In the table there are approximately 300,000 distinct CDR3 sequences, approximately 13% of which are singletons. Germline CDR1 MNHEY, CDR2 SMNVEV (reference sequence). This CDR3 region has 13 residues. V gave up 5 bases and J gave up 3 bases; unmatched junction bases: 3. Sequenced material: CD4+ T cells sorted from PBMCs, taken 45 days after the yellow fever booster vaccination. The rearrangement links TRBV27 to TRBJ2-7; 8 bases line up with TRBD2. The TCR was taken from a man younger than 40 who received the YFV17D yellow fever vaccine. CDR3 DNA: TGTGCCAGCAGTCGACTAGCGAACTACGAGCAGTACTTC. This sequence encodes CASSRLANYEQYF.